The 11 T cell receptor beta chains below all came from one sample that was sequenced in a study of OX40 agonist ivuxolimab in advanced cancers. Produced via immunoSEQ multiplex PCR; TCRdb's table is partial and in-frame only. The sample lists some 69,000 clones, nearly 90% occurring once. The sequenced sample was CD4+ or CD8+ T cells sorted from blood, obtained in a trial of the OX40 agonist ivuxolimab. These receptors came from an adult with an advanced solid tumor such as melanoma, head and neck, liver or kidney cancer.

The chain uses TRBV5-1 and TRBJ2-3; weak D call: TRBD1 (7 bases). Germline CDR1 reads SGHRS; CDR2 reads YFSETQ. This CDR3 contains 13 residues. Between the trimmed V and J ends, which lost 5 bases and 3 bases, there was a span of 10 bases. The CDR3, as DNA: TGCGCCAGCAGACAGGGGACTACAGATACGCAGTATTTT. Translating it yields CASRQGTTDTQYF.

The V and J genes are TRBV11-2 and TRBJ2-5; D is ambiguous. The CDR3 has 12 amino acids. The V end was cut by 5 bases, the J end by 5 bases, with 9 bases between. CDR1 SGHAT and CDR2 FQNNGV come from the germline V gene. For the CDR3, the DNA is TGTGCCAGCAGCGGGCAGGCCGAGACCCAGTACTTC. Residues: CASSGQAETQYF.

The chain has TRBV28 and TRBJ1-2, with 7 bases lining up with TRBD1. V shed 6 bases, J shed 4 bases, and the junction held 5 bases outside the gene matches. The germline V gene has CDR1 MDHEN and CDR2 SYDVKM. The length of the CDR3 is 13 residues. CDR3 in DNA: TGTGCCAGCAGAACAGGGGTGGCCTATGGCTACACCTTC. This sequence encodes CASRTGVAYGYTF.

The rearrangement joins TRBV29-1 to TRBJ1-2; D is undetermined. V lost 4 bases and J lost 0, with 9 bases in between. The V gene's germline CDR1 is SQVTM and CDR2 ANQGSEA. This CDR3 has 13 amino acids. The CDR3 here is CSVVGTSNYGYTF. The CDR3 bases are TGCAGCGTTGTCGGCACTTCTAACTATGGCTACACCTTC. The complete variable domain, with remaining parts taken from reference TRBV29-1 and TRBJ1-2, reads SAVISQKPSRDICQRGTSLTIQCQVDSQVTMMFWYRQQPGQSLTLIATANQGSEATYESGFVIDKFPISRPNLTFSTLTVSNMSPEDSSIYLCSVVGTSNYGYTFGSGTRLTVV.

The V call is TRBV18, the J call TRBJ2-1, with a weak D call TRBD1 (6 bases). Trimming left V 2 bases short and J 0 bases short, with 8 bases between. Germline values: CDR1 KGHSH, CDR2 LQKENI. This CDR3 has 15 residues. CDR3 residues: CASSPSDSSYNEQFF. CDR3 coding DNA: TGTGCCAGCTCACCATCGGACAGCTCCTACAATGAGCAGTTCTTC. The complete variable domain, with remaining parts taken from reference TRBV18 and TRBJ2-1, reads NAGVMQNPRHLVRRRGQEARLRCSPMKGHSHVYWYRQLPEEGLKFMVYLQKENIIDESGMPKERFSAEFPKEGPSILRIQQVVRGDSAAYFCASSPSDSSYNEQFFGPGTRLTVL.

The gene calls are TRBV28 and TRBJ1-5, with TRBD1 as a possible D gene (6 bases). The CDR3 covers 13 residues. With 5 bases removed from V and 6 bases from J, the gap between germline ends came to 11 bases. Looked up from germline, CDR1 is MDHEN and CDR2 is SYDVKM. For the CDR3, the DNA is TGTGCCAGCAGTCGACAGGAGACTCAGCCCCAGCATTTT. This translates into CASSRQETQPQHF.

The rearrangement uses TRBV5-1 and TRBJ2-7; a weak D match, TRBD1 (6 bases). V was cut by 4 bases and J by 3 bases, with 14 bases left in between. The germline gives CDR1 SGHRS, CDR2 YFSETQ. This CDR3 is built from 14 residues. The CDR3 DNA is TGCGCCAGCAGCCTCGGGACAAACTTCTACGAGCAGTACTTC. Amino acids: CASSLGTNFYEQYF.

CDR3 DNA sequence: TGTGCCTGGAGCCGACAGGACAATCAGCCCCAGCATTTT. It encodes CAWSRQDNQPQHF. The chain combines TRBV30 with TRBJ1-5; maybe TRBD1 (6 bases). Per the germline V gene, CDR1 is GTSNPN and CDR2 is SVGIG (reference sequence). The CDR3 extends over 13 amino acids. Trimming removed 3 bases at V and 3 bases at J, with 9 bases between.

The rearrangement links TRBV5-4 to TRBJ2-5, with TRBD2 matching 8 bases. Germline V CDR1 and CDR2: SGHNT, YYREEE (reference sequence). J was trimmed by 5 bases and V by 1 base; bases with no gene match: 4. The length of the CDR3 is 14 residues. CDR3 nucleotides: TGTGCCAGCAGCTTGCGGGAGGGCCGGGAGACCCAGTACTTC. Its protein product is CASSLREGRETQYF.

The chain carries TRBV18 and TRBJ2-5, with 8 bases that match TRBD1. Germline V gene sequence: CDR1 KGHSH, CDR2 LQKENI. This CDR3 is built from 15 residues. J was trimmed by 7 bases and V by 3 bases; bases with no gene match: 10. The CDR3 reads CASSPDRGQAGTQYF. CDR3 sequence (DNA): TGTGCCAGCTCACCCGACAGGGGCCAGGCTGGGACCCAGTACTTC.

The rearrangement uses TRBV7-6 and TRBJ2-5; D possibly corresponds to TRBD1 (5 bases). CDR1 and CDR2 (germline): SGHVS, FNYEAQ. CDR3 size: 14 residues. The V and J ends lost 1 base and 6 bases respectively, with 12 bases between them. The CDR3 DNA follows: TGTGCCAGCAGCTTAGAGGACAAAAGCAAGACCCAGTACTTC. This gives the protein CASSLEDKSKTQYF.